Following are 24 T cell receptor beta chains from one sample sequenced in a study of T cells after posttransplantation cyclophosphamide. Data came from immunoSEQ multiplex PCR; TCRdb stores just in-frame clones and leaves some out. This table has under 7,500 clones, 95% to 98% appearing once. The specimen was naive CD8+ T cells sorted from PBMCs. The receptors derive from a woman in her 30s in good health and a related stem cell transplant donor.

This clone was observed once. The chain combines TRBV7-9 with TRBJ2-1, with TRBD1 matching 11 bases. Germline V gives CDR1 SEHNR, CDR2 FQNEAQ (reference sequence). This CDR3 region has 14 residues. Unmatched junction bases numbered 4, after V lost 5 bases and J lost 7 bases. The CDR3 reads CASSKGQGANEQFF. CDR3 coding DNA: TGTGCCAGCAGCAAAGGACAGGGGGCGAATGAGCAGTTCTTC.

The V and J genes are TRBV7-2 and TRBJ1-1, with D possibly TRBD1 on 5 matching bases. The CDR3 extends over 14 amino acids. With 3 bases removed from V and 10 bases from J, the gap between germline ends came to 18 bases. Germline loops: CDR1 SGHTA, CDR2 FQGNSA. CDR3 DNA: TGTGCCAGCAGCTTCCTTGCGGACATTTCAACAGCTTTCTTT. Protein sequence: CASSFLADISTAFF. Combining the CDR3 with reference TRBV7-2 and TRBJ1-1 gives the whole variable domain GAGVSQSPSNKVTEKGKDVELRCDPISGHTALYWYRQSLGQGLEFLIYFQGNSAPDKSGLPSDRFSAERTGGSVSTLTIQRTQQEDSAVYLCASSFLADISTAFFGQGTRLTVV.

The DNA for the CDR3 is TGTGCCAGCAGAACGAGATCCGGGACAATCAACAATGAGCAGTTCTTC. It specifies CASRTRSGTINNEQFF. V is TRBV5-8 and J is TRBJ2-1; D may be TRBD1 (6 bases). The CDR3 spans 16 residues. CDR1 SGHTS and CDR2 YDEGEE come from the germline V gene. The germline V and J ends were trimmed by 5 bases and 5 bases, with 20 bases remaining between them.

The chain couples TRBV4-3 to TRBJ2-5; TRBD2 matches at 9 bases. The ends lost 4 bases at V and 4 bases at J; junction bases unmatched: 10. Germline loops: CDR1 LGHNA, CDR2 YSLEER. There are 16 residues in the CDR3. The CDR3 is CASSPRAGGEGETQYF. The DNA of the CDR3 is TGCGCCAGCAGCCCGCGAGCGGGGGGAGAGGGAGAGACCCAGTACTTC.

A remark on this clone: Compared with germline, one end of the junction differs, possibly owing to a read error. The chain employs TRBV5-1 and TRBJ2-1, with 9 nucleotides matching TRBD1. This CDR3 region has 15 residues. CDR1 SGHRS and CDR2 YFSETQ come from the germline V gene. CDR3 amino acids: CASIIGQGIHNGQFF. In nucleotides, the CDR3 is TGCGCCAGCATAATAGGACAGGGGATCCACAATGGGCAGTTCTTC.

J is TRBJ1-4 and V is TRBV7-6; 8 bases align to TRBD1. Germline V gene lookup returns CDR1 SGHVS and CDR2 FNYEAQ. Losses at the gene ends were 4 bases for V and 8 bases for J; bases not matched to a gene: 3. This CDR3 contains 13 residues. This chain's CDR3 is CASSSDRVEKLFF. CDR3 nucleotide sequence: TGTGCCAGCAGCTCGGACAGGGTGGAAAAACTGTTTTTT.

As DNA, the CDR3 is TGTGCCAGTAGGGGGGGGGACACCTACTCCTACGAGCAGTACTTC. Translating it yields CASRGGDTYSYEQYF. The chain carries TRBV19 and TRBJ2-7, with a possible D match to TRBD2 (7 bases). Trimming shortened V by 6 bases and J by 0 bases, and 15 bases separated the two germline ends. This CDR3 comprises 15 residues. Germline loops: CDR1 LNHDA, CDR2 SQIVND (reference sequence).

The chain recombines TRBV11-2 with TRBJ2-3; 9 bases align to TRBD2. CDR1 and CDR2 from the germline V gene are SGHAT and FQNNGV. The CDR3 runs to 15 residues. V trimming: 3 bases; J trimming: 3 bases; junction bases outside the gene matches: 4. Here the CDR3 DNA reads TGTGCCAGCAGCTTCGGCGGGGGGGGAACAGATACGCAGTATTTT. Protein sequence: CASSFGGGGTDTQYF.

The chain recombines TRBV7-9 with TRBJ2-1, with 12 bases matching TRBD2. The CDR3 loop spans 16 amino acids. Per the germline V gene, CDR1 is SEHNR and CDR2 is FQNEAQ (reference sequence). With V trimmed by 3 bases and J by 7 bases, 7 bases remained unmatched. DNA of the CDR3: TGTGCCAGCAGCTTCCTGGCTAGCGGGGGGGGTAATGAGCAGTTCTTC. Protein: CASSFLASGGGNEQFF.

This clone was seen just once. J is TRBJ2-7 and V is TRBV15; no reliable D call. This CDR3 region has 12 residues. V lost 0 bases to trimming and J lost 9 bases, with 9 bases between them. The germline V gene has CDR1 LNHNV and CDR2 YYDKDF (reference sequence). CDR3 residues: CATSRDEVVQYF. In DNA, the CDR3 is TGTGCCACCAGCAGAGACGAGGTAGTGCAGTACTTC.

CDR3 sequence reads: CASSADRGGNQPQHF. The CDR3, as DNA: TGTGCCAGCAGTGCGGACAGGGGTGGCAATCAGCCCCAGCATTTT. The chain carries TRBV27 and TRBJ1-5, with 9 bases identical to TRBD1. Germline loops: CDR1 MNHEY, CDR2 SMNVEV (reference sequence). This CDR3 contains 15 residues. V dropped 5 bases and J dropped 2; count of bases not matched to a gene: 4.

A single count supports this clone. The rearrangement links TRBV4-3 to TRBJ2-7, with 7 nucleotides matching TRBD2. The trim removed 1 base at V and 3 bases at J, leaving 3 bases unmatched. Germline CDR1 LGHNA, CDR2 YSLEER. This CDR3 is 14 amino acids long. CDR3 sequence reads: CASSQGREVYEQYF. CDR3 bases: TGCGCCAGCAGCCAAGGCCGGGAGGTCTACGAGCAGTACTTC.

V usage is TRBV28 and J usage is TRBJ1-6; 8 bases line up with TRBD1. Per the germline V gene, CDR1 is MDHEN and CDR2 is SYDVKM. The CDR3 is 15 residues long. J lost 7 bases, V lost 5 bases, and 7 bases had no gene match. The CDR3 DNA follows: TGTGCCAGCAGTGGACGGACAGGGCGAAATTCACCCCTCCACTTT. It is translated as CASSGRTGRNSPLHF. Full variable domain (rest looked up from reference TRBV28 and TRBJ1-6): DVKVTQSSRYLVKRTGEKVFLECVQDMDHENMFWYRQDPGLGLRLIYFSYDVKMKEKGDIPEGYSVSREKKERFSLILESASTNQTSMYLCASSGRTGRNSPLHFGNGTRLTVT.

The chain uses TRBV4-1 and TRBJ1-1; D call uncertain. CDR1 MGHRA and CDR2 YSYEKL come from the germline V gene. The V and J ends lost 0 bases and 6 bases respectively, with 17 bases between them. The CDR3 extends over 16 amino acids. DNA of the CDR3: TGCGCCAGCAGCCAAGAAGGTGCGGGCCCGTCTGCTGAAGCTTTCTTT. Its protein is CASSQEGAGPSAEAFF.

This clone was observed a single time. This chain joins TRBV13 and TRBJ1-2; D ambiguous. Germline loops: CDR1 PRHDT, CDR2 FYEKMQ (reference sequence). This CDR3 is built from 13 residues. Trimming cost V 6 bases and J 3 bases, with 11 bases left between them. This CDR3 is CASRFSEDYGYTF. The CDR3 region has the DNA TGTGCCAGCAGGTTTAGCGAGGACTATGGCTACACCTTC. Combining the CDR3 with reference TRBV13 and TRBJ1-2 gives the whole variable domain AAGVIQSPRHLIKEKRETATLKCYPIPRHDTVYWYQQGPGQDPQFLISFYEKMQSDKGSIPDRFSAQQFSDYHSELNMSSLELGDSALYFCASRFSEDYGYTFGSGTRLTVV.

This clone occurred once. This chain uses TRBV29-1 with TRBJ2-7; D is possibly TRBD2 (6 bases). The germline V and J ends were trimmed by 6 bases and 4 bases, with 19 bases remaining between them. Looked up from germline, CDR1 is SQVTM and CDR2 is ANQGSEA. The CDR3 is made up of 14 amino acids. The DNA of the CDR3 is TGCAGCGTCGTCTTCGGGACGGGGACTTACGAGCAGTACTTC. This encodes CSVVFGTGTYEQYF.

This chain connects TRBV9 to TRBJ2-2, with D unclear. The CDR3 has 11 amino acids. CDR1 SGDLS and CDR2 YYNGEE come from the germline V gene. The V end lost 3 bases, the J end lost 6 bases, and 3 bases lay between the germline ends. CDR3 residues: CASSAAGELFF. The CDR3 nucleotides are TGTGCCAGCAGCGCGGCCGGGGAGCTGTTTTTT.

The chain is built from TRBV5-6 and TRBJ2-7, with D maybe TRBD1 (6 bases). This CDR3 has 15 residues. Between the trimmed V and J ends, which lost 1 base and 7 bases, there was a span of 18 bases. Germline lookup yields CDR1 SGHDT and CDR2 YYEEEE. The CDR3 is CASSLIETGAFEQYF. The DNA of the CDR3 is TGTGCCAGCAGCTTGATCGAGACAGGCGCTTTTGAGCAGTACTTC.

The chain has TRBV9 and TRBJ2-7; a weak D match, TRBD1 (5 bases). Germline V gene data show CDR1 as SGDLS and CDR2 as YYNGEE. V shed 7 bases and J shed 5 bases, with 16 bases lying between them. This CDR3 has 13 amino acids. CDR3 sequence reads: CASSQGVMDEQYF. In DNA form, the CDR3 reads TGTGCCAGCTCTCAAGGGGTGATGGACGAGCAGTACTTC.

The chain couples TRBV4-1 to TRBJ1-6, with TRBD1 identical over 8 bases. In germline, CDR1 is MGHRA, CDR2 YSYEKL. The CDR3 has 15 residues. The V and J ends lost 2 bases and 8 bases, in that order; junction bases with no gene match: 5. The CDR3 nucleotides are TGCGCCAGCAGCCAACCGAACAGGGGGTATTCACCCCTCCACTTT. Translating gives CASSQPNRGYSPLHF.

The CDR3 loop reads CASSVTNTGNQETQYF. The CDR3, as DNA: TGCGCCAGCAGCGTTACGAATACAGGGAACCAAGAGACCCAGTACTTC. The gene calls are TRBV5-1 and TRBJ2-5; maybe TRBD1 (6 bases). CDR3 length: 16 residues. Germline lookup yields CDR1 SGHRS and CDR2 YFSETQ. Between the trimmed V and J ends, which lost 4 bases and 0 bases, there was a span of 16 bases.

The gene calls are TRBV19 and TRBJ2-7; a weak D match, TRBD1 (6 bases). Germline CDR1 reads LNHDA; CDR2 reads SQIVND (reference sequence). The CDR3 runs 14 residues. The V end lost 6 bases, the J end lost 0 bases, and 12 bases lay between the germline ends. The CDR3 is CASRQTGLSYEQYF. In DNA form, the CDR3 reads TGTGCCAGTAGACAGACAGGCCTCTCCTACGAGCAGTACTTC.

This clone was counted between two and nine times. The chain recombines TRBV6-5 with TRBJ1-1; a possible D gene is TRBD1 (6 bases). Germline values: CDR1 MNHEY, CDR2 SVGAGI. This CDR3 spans 15 amino acids. The V gene lost 1 base and the J gene lost 0 bases, with 9 bases spanning the gap. The DNA of the CDR3 is TGTGCCAGCAGTTACTTGGGACAAATGAACACTGAAGCTTTCTTT. Translating it yields CASSYLGQMNTEAFF.

The gene calls are TRBV2 and TRBJ2-5; D gene uncertain. The V and J ends lost 3 bases and 5 bases respectively, with 7 bases between them. CDR3 length: 12 residues. Germline V gene sequence: CDR1 SNHLY, CDR2 FYNNEI. The CDR3 region is CASSELRETQYF. DNA of the CDR3: TGTGCCAGCAGTGAGCTCCGGGAGACCCAGTACTTC.